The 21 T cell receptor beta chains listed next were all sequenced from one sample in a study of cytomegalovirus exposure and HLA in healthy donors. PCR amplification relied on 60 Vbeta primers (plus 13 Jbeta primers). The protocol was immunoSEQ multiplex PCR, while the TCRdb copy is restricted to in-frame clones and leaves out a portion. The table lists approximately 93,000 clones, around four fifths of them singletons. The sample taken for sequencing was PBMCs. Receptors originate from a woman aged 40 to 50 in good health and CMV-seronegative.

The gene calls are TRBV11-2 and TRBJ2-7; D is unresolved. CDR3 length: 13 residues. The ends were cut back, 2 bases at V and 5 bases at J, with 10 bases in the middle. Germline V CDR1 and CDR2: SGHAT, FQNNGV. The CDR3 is CASSLIGQNEQYF. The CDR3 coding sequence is TGTGCCAGCAGCTTAATTGGCCAGAACGAGCAGTACTTC.

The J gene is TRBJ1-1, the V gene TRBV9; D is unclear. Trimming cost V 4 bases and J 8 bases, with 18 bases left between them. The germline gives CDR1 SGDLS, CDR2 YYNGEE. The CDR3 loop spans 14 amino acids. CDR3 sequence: CASSPLRGGLEAFF. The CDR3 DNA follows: TGTGCCAGCAGCCCATTACGAGGTGGTCTGGAAGCTTTCTTT.

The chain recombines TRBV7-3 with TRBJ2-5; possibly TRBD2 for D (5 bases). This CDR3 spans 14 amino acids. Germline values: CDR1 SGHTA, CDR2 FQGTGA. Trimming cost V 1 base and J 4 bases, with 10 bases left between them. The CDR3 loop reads CASSLSGRGETQYF. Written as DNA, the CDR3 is TGTGCCAGCAGCTTAAGTGGGAGAGGAGAGACCCAGTACTTC.

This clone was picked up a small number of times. CDR3 residues: CASSLWTGTAGDEQFF. The CDR3 DNA reads as TGTGCCAGCAGTTTATGGACCGGGACTGCTGGTGATGAGCAGTTCTTC. The V and J genes are TRBV28 and TRBJ2-1; tentative D call: TRBD2 (6 bases). In germline, CDR1 is MDHEN, CDR2 SYDVKM. This CDR3 has 16 residues. Trimming removed 0 bases from V and 8 bases from J, with 17 bases in between.

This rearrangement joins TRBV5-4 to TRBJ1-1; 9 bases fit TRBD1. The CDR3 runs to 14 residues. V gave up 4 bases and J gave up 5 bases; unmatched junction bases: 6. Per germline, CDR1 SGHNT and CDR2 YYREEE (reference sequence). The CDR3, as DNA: TGTGCCAGCAGCATGGGACAGGGAAGGACTGAAGCTTTCTTT. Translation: CASSMGQGRTEAFF.

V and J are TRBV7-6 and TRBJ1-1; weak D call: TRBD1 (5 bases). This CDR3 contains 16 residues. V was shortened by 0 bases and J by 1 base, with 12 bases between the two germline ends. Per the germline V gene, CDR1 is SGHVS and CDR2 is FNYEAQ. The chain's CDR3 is CASSLALGHPNTEAFF. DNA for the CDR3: TGTGCCAGCAGCTTAGCGTTAGGACACCCGAACACTGAAGCTTTCTTT.

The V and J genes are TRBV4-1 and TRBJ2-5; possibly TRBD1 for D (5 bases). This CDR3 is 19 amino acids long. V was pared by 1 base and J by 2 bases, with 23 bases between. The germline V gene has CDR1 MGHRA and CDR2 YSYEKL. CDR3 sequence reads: CASSQVPMKGTGIQETQYF. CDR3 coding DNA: TGCGCCAGCAGCCAAGTACCAATGAAAGGCACAGGCATACAAGAGACCCAGTACTTC.

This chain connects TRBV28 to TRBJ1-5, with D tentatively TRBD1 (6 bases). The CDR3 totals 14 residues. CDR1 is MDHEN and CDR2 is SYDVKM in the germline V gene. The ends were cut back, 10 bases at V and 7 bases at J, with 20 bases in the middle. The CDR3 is CATHAGDGWQPQHF. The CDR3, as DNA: TGTGCCACCCACGCAGGGGATGGCTGGCAGCCCCAGCATTTT.

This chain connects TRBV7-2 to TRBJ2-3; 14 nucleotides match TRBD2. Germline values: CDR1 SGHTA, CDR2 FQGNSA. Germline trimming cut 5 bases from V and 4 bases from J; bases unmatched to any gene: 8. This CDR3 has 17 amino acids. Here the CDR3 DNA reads TGTGCCAGCAGCGTGACTAGCGGGAGGGCGGGGGCAGATACGCAGTATTTT. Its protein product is CASSVTSGRAGADTQYF.

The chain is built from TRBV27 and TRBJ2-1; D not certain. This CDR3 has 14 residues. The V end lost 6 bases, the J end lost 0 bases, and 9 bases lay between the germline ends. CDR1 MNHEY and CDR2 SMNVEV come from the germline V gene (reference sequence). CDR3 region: CASSISVSYNEQFF. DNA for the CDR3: TGTGCCAGCAGCATTAGTGTCTCCTACAATGAGCAGTTCTTC.

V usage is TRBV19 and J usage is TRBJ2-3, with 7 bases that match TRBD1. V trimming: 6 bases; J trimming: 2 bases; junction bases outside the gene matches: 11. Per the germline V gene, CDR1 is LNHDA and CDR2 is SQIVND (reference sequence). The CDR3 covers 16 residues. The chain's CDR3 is CASSLSTGSATDTQYF. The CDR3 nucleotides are TGTGCCAGTAGCCTATCGACAGGGTCTGCCACAGATACGCAGTATTTT.

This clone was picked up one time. This CDR3 reads CASSFVAGDQGEQFF. The CDR3 bases are TGTGCCAGCAGCTTCGTAGCGGGAGATCAGGGAGAGCAGTTCTTC. V and J are TRBV7-6 and TRBJ2-1, with 9 bases that match TRBD2. Per germline, CDR1 SGHVS and CDR2 FNYEAQ. This CDR3 has 15 amino acids. The trim removed 3 bases at V and 10 bases at J, leaving 10 bases unmatched.

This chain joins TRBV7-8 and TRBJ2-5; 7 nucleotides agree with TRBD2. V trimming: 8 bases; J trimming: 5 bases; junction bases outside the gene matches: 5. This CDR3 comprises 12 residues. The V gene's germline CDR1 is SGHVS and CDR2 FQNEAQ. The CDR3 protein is CASGTIRETQYF. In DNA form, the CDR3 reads TGTGCCAGCGGGACTATTAGGGAGACCCAGTACTTC.

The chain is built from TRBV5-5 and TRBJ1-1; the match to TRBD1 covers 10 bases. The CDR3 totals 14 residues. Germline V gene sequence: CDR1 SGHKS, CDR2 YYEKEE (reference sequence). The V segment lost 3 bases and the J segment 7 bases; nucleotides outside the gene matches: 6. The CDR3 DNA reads TGTGCCAGCAGCTCCAGACAGGGGGCAGGTGAAGCTTTCTTT. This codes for CASSSRQGAGEAFF.

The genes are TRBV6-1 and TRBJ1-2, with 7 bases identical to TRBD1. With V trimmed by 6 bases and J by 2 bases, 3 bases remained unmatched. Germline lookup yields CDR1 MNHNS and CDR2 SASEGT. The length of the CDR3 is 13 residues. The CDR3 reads CASRGDRNYGYTF. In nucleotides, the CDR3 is TGTGCCAGCAGGGGGGACAGAAACTATGGCTACACCTTC.

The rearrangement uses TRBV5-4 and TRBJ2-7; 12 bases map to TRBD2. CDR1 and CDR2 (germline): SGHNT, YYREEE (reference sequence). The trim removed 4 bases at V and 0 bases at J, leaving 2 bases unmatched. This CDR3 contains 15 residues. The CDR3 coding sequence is TGTGCCAGCAGCAGGACTAGCGGGAACTCCTACGAGCAGTACTTC. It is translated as CASSRTSGNSYEQYF.

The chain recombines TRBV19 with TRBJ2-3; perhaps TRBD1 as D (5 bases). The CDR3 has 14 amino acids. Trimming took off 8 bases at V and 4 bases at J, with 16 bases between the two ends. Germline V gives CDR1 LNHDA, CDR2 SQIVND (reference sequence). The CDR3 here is CASSQGHLADTQYF. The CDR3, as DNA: TGTGCCAGTTCCCAGGGCCATTTAGCAGATACGCAGTATTTT.

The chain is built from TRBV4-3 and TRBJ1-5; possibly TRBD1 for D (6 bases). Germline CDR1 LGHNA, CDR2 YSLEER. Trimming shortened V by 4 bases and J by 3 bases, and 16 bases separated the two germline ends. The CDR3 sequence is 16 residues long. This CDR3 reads CASSRNTGRNNQPQHF. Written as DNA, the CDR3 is TGCGCCAGCAGCCGAAATACAGGGCGCAACAATCAGCCCCAGCATTTT.

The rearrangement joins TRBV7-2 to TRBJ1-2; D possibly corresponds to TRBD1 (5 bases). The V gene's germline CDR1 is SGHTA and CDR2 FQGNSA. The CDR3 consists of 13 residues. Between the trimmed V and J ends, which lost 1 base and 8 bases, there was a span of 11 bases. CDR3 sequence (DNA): TGTGCCAGCAGCTTAGTAGTCCAGGGCGGCTACACCTTC. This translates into CASSLVVQGGYTF.

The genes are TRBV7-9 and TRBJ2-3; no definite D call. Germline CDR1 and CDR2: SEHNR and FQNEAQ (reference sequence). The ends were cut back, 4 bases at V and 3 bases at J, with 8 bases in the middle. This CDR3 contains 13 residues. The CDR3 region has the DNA TGTGCCAGCAGCTCAGGCAGGACAGATACGCAGTATTTT. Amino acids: CASSSGRTDTQYF. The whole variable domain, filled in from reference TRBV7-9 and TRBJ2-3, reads DTGVSQNPRHKITKRGQNVTFRCDPISEHNRLYWYRQTLGQGPEFLTYFQNEAQLEKSRLLSDRFSAERPKGSFSTLEIQRTEQGDSAMYLCASSSGRTDTQYFGPGTRLTVL.

CDR3 amino acids: CASSLLTTGHTEAFF. As DNA, the CDR3 is TGTGCCAGCAGTCTACTTACGACAGGGCACACTGAAGCTTTCTTT. V and J are TRBV27 and TRBJ1-1, with 7 bases fitting TRBD1. Trimming cost V 5 bases and J 3 bases; bases outside gene matches: 9. The CDR3 loop spans 15 amino acids. CDR1 is MNHEY and CDR2 is SMNVEV in the germline V gene (reference sequence).